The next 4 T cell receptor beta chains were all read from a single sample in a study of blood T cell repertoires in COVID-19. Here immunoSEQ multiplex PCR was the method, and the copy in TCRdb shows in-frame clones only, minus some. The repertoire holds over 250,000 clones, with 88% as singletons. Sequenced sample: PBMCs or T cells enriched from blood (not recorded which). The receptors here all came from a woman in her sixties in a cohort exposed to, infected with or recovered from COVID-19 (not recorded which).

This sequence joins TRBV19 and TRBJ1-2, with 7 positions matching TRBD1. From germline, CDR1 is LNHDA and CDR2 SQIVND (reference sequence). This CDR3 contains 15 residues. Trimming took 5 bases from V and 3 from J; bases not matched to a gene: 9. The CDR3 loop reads CASSLRGGGDYGYTF. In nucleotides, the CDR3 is TGTGCCAGTAGTCTCCGAGGGGGCGGCGACTATGGCTACACCTTC.

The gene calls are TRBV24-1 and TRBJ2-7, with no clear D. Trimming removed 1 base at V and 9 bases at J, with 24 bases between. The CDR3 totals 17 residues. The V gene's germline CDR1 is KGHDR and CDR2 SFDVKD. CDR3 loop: CATSDFMNWAPPLGQYF. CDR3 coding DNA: TGTGCCACCAGTGATTTTATGAACTGGGCCCCACCTTTAGGGCAGTACTTC.

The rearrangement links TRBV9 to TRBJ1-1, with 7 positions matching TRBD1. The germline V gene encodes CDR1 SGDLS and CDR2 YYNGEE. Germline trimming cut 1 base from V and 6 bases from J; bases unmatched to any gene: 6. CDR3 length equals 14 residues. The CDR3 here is CASSVSTGLAEAFF. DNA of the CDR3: TGTGCCAGCAGCGTATCGACAGGGCTGGCTGAAGCTTTCTTT.

The CDR3 region is CASSLGRTSGRFF. The CDR3 DNA reads TGTGCCAGCAGCTTAGGGAGGACTAGCGGGAGGTTCTTC. The chain is built from TRBV7-2 and TRBJ2-1; 13 bases are shared with TRBD2. The CDR3 has 13 amino acids. CDR1 is SGHTA and CDR2 is FQGNSA in the germline V gene. Trimming cost V 1 base and J 15 bases; bases outside gene matches: 3.